The clone carrying this T cell receptor beta chain was detected ten times or more. As yet, its antigen is unknown. This specimen comes from a study of spatial heterogeneity in lung cancer. Study-level points and caveats: Tumor mutation counts were tracked by expanded intratumoral alpha and beta TCR counts. Nonsynonymous mutation counts, ubiquitous and regional, were tracked by the respective counts of ubiquitous and regional expanded TCRs. Tumor T-cell coverage was an estimated 7% or so for alpha and more than 11% for beta chains.

TCRdb reprocessed the 5' RACE reads via MiXCR and lists one record per CDR3 protein. The table has 20,000 to 25,000 distinct CDR3 sequences, under 7.5% seen once; the top ten hold around a tenth. As to time point: sample taken at primary tumor resection. Donation came from approximately 69 patients with untreated early-stage non-small cell lung cancer. Frozen PBMC, nontumor lung or tumor provided whole RNA, which was sequenced unsorted. After removal of 0 bases from V and 6 bases from J, the junction contained 9 bases not matched to a gene. This CDR3 spans 18 amino acids. The germline V gene encodes CDR1 MNHEY and CDR2 SVGEGT.

The genes are TRBV6-2 or TRBV6-3 and TRBJ2-3, with 13 bases identical to TRBD2. The sequencing used lung tumor tissue, collected at surgery. This sequence was found in a male donor with early-stage non-small cell lung cancer. The CDR3 is CASSYSGQGLAGTDTQYF. The CDR3, as DNA: TGTGCCAGCAGTTACTCGGGTCAGGGACTAGCGGGAACTGATACGCAGTATTTT.